The T cell receptor (beta chain) described here comes from a study of T cell responses to AZD1222 COVID-19 vaccine. TCRdb's copy holds only in-frame clones and misses some; the assay was immunoSEQ multiplex PCR. The profile shows nearly 110,000 clones, 90% of them singletons. The table lists this clone with a few counts. CDR1 and CDR2 (germline): MDHEN, SYDVKM. The V gene lost 6 bases and the J gene lost 4 bases, with 3 bases spanning the gap. This CDR3 is built from 11 residues. The clonotype was recovered from an adult who received the AZD1222 COVID-19 vaccine. The chain links TRBV28 to TRBJ1-4; D is unclear. Sample: peripheral blood, taken 28 days after the second AZD1222 dose. The CDR3 region is CASRINEKLFF. The CDR3 DNA reads as TGTGCCAGCAGGATTAATGAAAAACTGTTTTTT.